This T cell receptor beta chain was recovered during a study of siplizumab effects on memory and regulatory T cells. This clone was observed a single time. Per sample, 95,000 to 100,000 TCR templates were assayed. The repertoire was sequenced with immunoSEQ multiplex PCR; TCRdb's copy has only in-frame clones and lacks some. The data contain about 100,000 clones, approximately 91% of them singletons. Trimming removed 5 bases from V and 0 bases from J, with 13 bases in between. The CDR3 runs to 16 residues. Looked up from germline, CDR1 is SEHNR and CDR2 is FQNEAQ (reference sequence). Sequenced material: CD4+ T cells sorted from blood. The origin of this receptor is a human donor in good health. This chain uses TRBV7-9 with TRBJ2-2; a weak D match, TRBD1 (6 bases). CDR3 nucleotides: TGTGCCAGCAGCCCCGACAGGTTCGCGAACACCGGGGAGCTGTTTTTT. Amino acid sequence: CASSPDRFANTGELFF. Full variable domain (outside the CDR3, taken from reference TRBV7-9 and TRBJ2-2): DTGVSQNPRHKITKRGQNVTFRCDPISEHNRLYWYRQTLGQGPEFLTYFQNEAQLEKSRLLSDRFSAERPKGSFSTLEIQRTEQGDSAMYLCASSPDRFANTGELFFGEGSRLTVL.